Each of the 9 T cell receptor beta chains below was sequenced from the same sample in a study of glioma-infiltrating T cells after dendritic cell vaccination. Stated time point: after dendritic cell vaccination, including at tumor progression/relapse. Sequencing used immunoSEQ multiplex PCR; TCRdb keeps in-frame clones, though not all of them. The profile shows 55,000 to 75,000 clones, roughly 80% of them singletons. The sequencing used blood, collected after dendritic cell vaccination. These receptors all come from a human donor with glioblastoma.

V usage is TRBV2 and J usage is TRBJ2-7; D is unclear. The CDR3 totals 16 residues. V lost 1 base, J lost 0 bases, and 13 bases lay in between. Germline CDR1 reads SNHLY; CDR2 reads FYNNEI. Here the CDR3 DNA reads TGTGCCAGCAGTGAAGGTGGGCACGTGAGCTCCTACGAGCAGTACTTC. Translation gives CASSEGGHVSSYEQYF.

V gene TRBV27 combines with J gene TRBJ1-4; 7 nucleotides line up with TRBD1. The CDR3 extends over 15 amino acids. CDR1 MNHEY and CDR2 SMNVEV come from the germline V gene (reference sequence). Trimming took 4 bases from V and 8 from J; bases not matched to a gene: 10. This CDR3 reads CASSYYNRGDEKLFF. CDR3 coding DNA: TGTGCCAGCAGTTACTACAACAGGGGTGACGAAAAACTGTTTTTT.

The chain combines TRBV5-1 with TRBJ2-5; 7 nucleotides agree with TRBD1. This CDR3 is built from 14 residues. Germline CDR1 reads SGHRS; CDR2 reads YFSETQ. Trimming removed 4 bases from V and 1 base from J; junction bases left unmatched: 4. The DNA for the CDR3 is TGCGCCAGCAGCCCGGACAGGAGCCAAGAGACCCAGTACTTC. The encoded protein is CASSPDRSQETQYF.

The chain couples TRBV9 to TRBJ2-3, with 10 bases that match TRBD2. CDR3 size: 17 residues. V gave up 0 bases and J gave up 5 bases; unmatched junction bases: 9. From germline, CDR1 is SGDLS and CDR2 YYNGEE. The CDR3 nucleotides are TGTGCCAGCAGCGTAGTAAGCGGGGGGGCCGTAAAAGATACGCAGTATTTT. Translating gives CASSVVSGGAVKDTQYF.

J is TRBJ1-3 and V is TRBV5-1; D might be TRBD1 (6 bases). V lost 2 bases and J 2 bases, leaving 17 bases between the germline ends. This CDR3 contains 17 residues. The V gene's germline CDR1 is SGHRS and CDR2 YFSETQ. The CDR3 coding sequence is TGCGCCAGCAGCTTACTCCGGGGCAGGGGCCCTGGAAACACCATATATTTT. The encoded protein is CASSLLRGRGPGNTIYF.

The chain's CDR3 is CASSQAFRQGYEQYF. CDR3 DNA: TGCGCCAGCAGCCAGGCCTTCCGACAGGGCTACGAGCAGTACTTC. The chain has TRBV4-1 and TRBJ2-7; 7 positions match TRBD1. The V gene's germline CDR1 is MGHRA and CDR2 YSYEKL. J lost 3 bases, V lost 3 bases, and 8 bases had no gene match. The CDR3 is 15 amino acids.

This chain connects TRBV9 to TRBJ2-5; TRBD1 might be the D (5 bases). This CDR3 is built from 14 residues. V was pared by 4 bases and J by 5 bases, with 15 bases between. Looked up from germline, CDR1 is SGDLS and CDR2 is YYNGEE. As DNA, the CDR3 is TGTGCCAGCAGCTTTAGACTGGGGCGGGAGACCCAGTACTTC. Its translation is CASSFRLGRETQYF.

This clone is deemed medium-sized. Here the CDR3 DNA reads TGTGCCTGGAGTGTATGGGACAGCTCCTACGAGCAGTACTTC. The encoded protein is CAWSVWDSSYEQYF. The rearrangement joins TRBV30 to TRBJ2-7; 7 bases match TRBD1. This CDR3 contains 14 residues. V shed 0 bases and J 0 bases; nucleotides not matched to a gene: 2. CDR1 GTSNPN and CDR2 SVGIG come from the germline V gene (reference sequence).

This chain links TRBV29-1 with TRBJ1-1, with TRBD1 as a possible D gene (5 bases). This CDR3 is 14 amino acids long. Germline CDR1 SQVTM, CDR2 ANQGSEA. Trimming pared 5 bases from V and 3 bases from J, leaving 16 bases between. The CDR3 DNA sequence: TGCAGCGTTCGGGGGGGGTCGGACTACACTGAAGCTTTCTTT. It is translated as CSVRGGSDYTEAFF.